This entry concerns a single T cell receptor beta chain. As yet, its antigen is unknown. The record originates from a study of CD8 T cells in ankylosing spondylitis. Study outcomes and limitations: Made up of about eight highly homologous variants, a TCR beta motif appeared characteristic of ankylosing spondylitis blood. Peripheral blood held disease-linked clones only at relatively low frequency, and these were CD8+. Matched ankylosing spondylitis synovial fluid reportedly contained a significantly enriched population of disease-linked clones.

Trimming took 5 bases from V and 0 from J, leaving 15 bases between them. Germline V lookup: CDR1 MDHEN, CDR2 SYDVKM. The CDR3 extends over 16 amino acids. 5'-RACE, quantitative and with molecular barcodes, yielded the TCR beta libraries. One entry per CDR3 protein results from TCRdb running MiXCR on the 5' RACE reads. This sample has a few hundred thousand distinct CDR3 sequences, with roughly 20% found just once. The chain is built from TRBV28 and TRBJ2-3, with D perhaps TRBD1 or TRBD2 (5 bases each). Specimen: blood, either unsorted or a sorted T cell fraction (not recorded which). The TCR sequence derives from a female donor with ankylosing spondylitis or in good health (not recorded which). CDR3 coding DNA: TGTGCCAGCAGTAGAGGGGTCCCTTCTAGCACAGATACGCAGTATTTT. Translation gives CASSRGVPSSTDTQYF. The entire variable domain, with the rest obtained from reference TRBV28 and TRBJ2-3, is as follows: DVKVTQSSRYLVKRTGEKVFLECVQDMDHENMFWYRQDPGLGLRLIYFSYDVKMKEKGDIPEGYSVSREKKERFSLILESASTNQTSMYLCASSRGVPSSTDTQYFGPGTRLTVL.